This section outlines one TCR beta chain sequence together with its context. What it binds is unknown. This entry is derived from a study of cytomegalovirus exposure and HLA in healthy donors. General observations from the study: Analysis was carried out at a later point, and it linked a missense DCLRE1C variant to TCR beta V- and J-gene trimming. Researchers counted 150 to 200 TCR beta chains as cytomegalovirus-associated.

The CDR3 is made up of 13 amino acids. Trimming took 6 bases from V and 6 from J; bases not matched to a gene: 5. Germline V CDR1 and CDR2: SGHAT, FQNNGV. The PCR employed 60 Vbeta primers together with 13 Jbeta primers. Repertoires were generated with immunoSEQ multiplex PCR, while TCRdb's copy carries only in-frame clones and drops some. With under 250,000 clones in the sample, the ten largest clones hold roughly 1.1%. Sequenced: PBMCs. V and J are TRBV11-2 and TRBJ1-5, with 7 positions matching TRBD1. This clonotype originated in a girl aged 2 to 10 in good health and CMV-seropositive. The CDR3 protein is CASSHRGAQPQHF. The CDR3 nucleotides read TGTGCCAGCAGTCACAGGGGCGCTCAGCCCCAGCATTTT.